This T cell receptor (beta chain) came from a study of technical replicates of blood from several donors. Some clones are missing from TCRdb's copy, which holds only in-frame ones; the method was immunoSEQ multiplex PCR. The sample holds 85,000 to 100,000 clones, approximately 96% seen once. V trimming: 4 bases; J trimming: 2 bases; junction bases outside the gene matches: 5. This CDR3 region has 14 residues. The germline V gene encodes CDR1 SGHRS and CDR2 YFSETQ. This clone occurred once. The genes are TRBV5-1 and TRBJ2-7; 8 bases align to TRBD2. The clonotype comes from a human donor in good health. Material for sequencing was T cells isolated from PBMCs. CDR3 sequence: CASSSSGDTYEQYF. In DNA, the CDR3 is TGCGCCAGCAGCAGTAGCGGGGATACCTACGAGCAGTACTTC.